This TCR beta chain was sequenced for a study of T cell responses to AZD1222 COVID-19 vaccine. The CDR3 covers 16 residues. CDR1 is SGHDT and CDR2 is YYEEEE in the germline V gene. V shed 0 bases and J 6 bases; nucleotides not matched to a gene: 7. Sequenced by immunoSEQ multiplex PCR; TCRdb stores in-frame clones only, minus some. In the table there are 92,000 or so clones, 89% of which are singletons. This clone was seen only once. Specimen: peripheral blood, collected on day 0 of AZD1222 vaccination. This sequence joins TRBV5-6 and TRBJ1-1; 11 nucleotides line up with TRBD1. The TCR sequence derives from an adult in good health. CDR3 nucleotide sequence: TGTGCCAGCAGCTTGGAGGGGACAGGGGGTTGGTCTGAAGCTTTCTTT. Translating it yields CASSLEGTGGWSEAFF.